This T cell receptor beta chain was documented in a study of technical replicates of blood from a few donors. The CDR3 is 15 amino acids. Germline V gives CDR1 KGHSY, CDR2 FQNENV. Trimming removed 0 bases from V and 2 bases from J, with 8 bases in between. Data came from immunoSEQ multiplex PCR; TCRdb stores just in-frame clones and leaves some out. Of 65,000 to 90,000 clones in the sample, around 94% were seen once. The chain recombines TRBV16 with TRBJ1-5, with no clear D. Sequencing input: T cells isolated from PBMCs. This TCR came from a human donor in good health. The CDR3 coding sequence is TGTGCCAGCAGCCAATCTTGGCAGGGCAATCAGCCCCAGCATTTT. As protein: CASSQSWQGNQPQHF.